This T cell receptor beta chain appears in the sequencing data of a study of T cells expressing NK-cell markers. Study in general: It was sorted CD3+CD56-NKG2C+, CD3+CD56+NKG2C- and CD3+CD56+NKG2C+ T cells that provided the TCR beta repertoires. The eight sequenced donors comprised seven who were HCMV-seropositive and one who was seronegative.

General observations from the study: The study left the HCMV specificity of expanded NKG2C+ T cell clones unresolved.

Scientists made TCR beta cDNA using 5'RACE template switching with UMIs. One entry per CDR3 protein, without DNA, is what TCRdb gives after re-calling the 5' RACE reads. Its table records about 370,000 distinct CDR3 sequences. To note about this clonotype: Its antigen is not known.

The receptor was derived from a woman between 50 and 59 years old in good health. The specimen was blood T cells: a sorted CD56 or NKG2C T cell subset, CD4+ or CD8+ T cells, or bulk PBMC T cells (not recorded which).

CDR3 amino acids: CSASRQENEQFF. J is TRBJ2-1 and V is TRBV20-1; TCRdb's assignment of TRBD1 cannot be checked, as there is no DNA. Germline V CDR1 and CDR2: DFQATT, SNEGSKA (reference sequence). CDR3 length equals 12 residues.